The 9 T cell receptor beta chains reported below all come from one sample, sequenced in a study of blood T cell repertoires in COVID-19. Libraries were prepared by immunoSEQ multiplex PCR; TCRdb keeps only in-frame clonotypes and omits some of them. The table lists 240,000 or so clones, over 75% of them singletons. Material: peripheral blood. These receptors were collected from a woman aged 25-40 years with acute or convalescent COVID-19.

J is TRBJ2-2 and V is TRBV9, with 11 nucleotides matching TRBD2. Germline CDR1 SGDLS, CDR2 YYNGEE. The length of the CDR3 is 15 residues. The V and J ends lost 0 bases and 6 bases, in that order; junction bases with no gene match: 1. The CDR3 DNA follows: TGTGCCAGCAGCGTAGCGGGACTAGCGGCCGGGGAGCTGTTTTTT. As protein: CASSVAGLAAGELFF.

This sequence joins TRBV27 and TRBJ2-7; TRBD2 might be the D (5 bases). This CDR3 has 17 amino acids. V dropped 5 bases and J dropped 4 bases, with 24 bases sitting between them. The germline V gene has CDR1 MNHEY and CDR2 SMNVEV (reference sequence). This CDR3 is CASSPLVGELPIYEQYF. CDR3 in DNA: TGTGCCAGCAGTCCGTTAGTGGGAGAGCTTCCTATTTACGAGCAGTACTTC.

The chain is built from TRBV30 and TRBJ1-1; a possible D gene is TRBD1 (6 bases). The V gene's germline CDR1 is GTSNPN and CDR2 SVGIG (reference sequence). Trimming left V 4 bases short and J 4 bases short, with 16 bases between. The CDR3 sequence is 14 residues long. Here the CDR3 DNA reads TGTGCCTGGACTAATACAGGGTGGAGCACTGAAGCTTTCTTT. Protein sequence: CAWTNTGWSTEAFF.

This chain links TRBV7-9 with TRBJ1-5; D possibly corresponds to TRBD1 (6 bases). V shed 1 base and J shed 3 bases, with 16 bases lying between them. CDR3 length: 17 amino acids. Germline CDR1 is SEHNR and CDR2 is FQNEAQ (reference sequence). The CDR3 region has the DNA TGTGCCAGCAGCTTAGGGGGGGGACACCCGACCAATCAGCCCCAGCATTTT. It yields the protein CASSLGGGHPTNQPQHF. The variable domain in full, completed from reference TRBV7-9 and TRBJ1-5, reads DTGVSQNPRHKITKRGQNVTFRCDPISEHNRLYWYRQTLGQGPEFLTYFQNEAQLEKSRLLSDRFSAERPKGSFSTLEIQRTEQGDSAMYLCASSLGGGHPTNQPQHFGDGTRLSIL.

The V gene is TRBV19, the J gene TRBJ2-1, with 10 bases lining up with TRBD2. This CDR3 comprises 15 residues. Trimming cost V 3 bases and J 7 bases; bases outside gene matches: 6. Germline-derived CDR1 and CDR2 are LNHDA and SQIVND (reference sequence). In nucleotides, the CDR3 is TGTGCCAGTAGTATGTTCCTAGCGGGAGCGAATGAGCAGTTCTTC. The encoded protein is CASSMFLAGANEQFF.

This clone was seen just once. The chain carries TRBV5-1 and TRBJ1-1, with TRBD1 matching over 7 bases. CDR3 length: 14 residues. V shed 1 base, J shed 4 bases, and the junction held 4 bases outside the gene matches. Germline CDR1 and CDR2: SGHRS and YFSETQ. CDR3 in DNA: TGCGCCAGCAGCTTGCAGGGGGTGGGCACTGAAGCTTTCTTT. Its translation: CASSLQGVGTEAFF.

The chain has TRBV5-6 and TRBJ1-5; D possibly corresponds to TRBD1 (5 bases). Trimming shortened V by 6 bases and J by 6 bases, and 16 bases separated the two germline ends. Per germline, CDR1 SGHDT and CDR2 YYEEEE. This CDR3 comprises 14 residues. This CDR3 reads CASTRAGPGQPQHF. CDR3 in DNA: TGTGCCAGCACCCGGGCAGGGCCGGGTCAGCCCCAGCATTTT.

V is TRBV6-2 or TRBV6-3 and J is TRBJ2-7; 10 bases match TRBD2. J lost 2 bases, V lost 2 bases, and 3 bases had no gene match. In germline, CDR1 is MNHEY, CDR2 SVGEGT. CDR3 length: 15 residues. The DNA for the CDR3 is TGTGCCAGCAGTTACAGGGGGACTAGCGCCTACGAGCAGTACTTC. The encoded protein is CASSYRGTSAYEQYF.

This chain links TRBV11-2 with TRBJ1-3, with a tentative D call TRBD1 (6 bases). The CDR3 is 16 amino acids. CDR1 and CDR2 (germline): SGHAT, FQNNGV. V gave up 8 bases and J gave up 4 bases, with 21 bases separating them. The CDR3: CASAITAGDQGNTIYF. The DNA for the CDR3 is TGTGCCAGCGCCATAACGGCAGGGGATCAAGGAAACACCATATATTTT.